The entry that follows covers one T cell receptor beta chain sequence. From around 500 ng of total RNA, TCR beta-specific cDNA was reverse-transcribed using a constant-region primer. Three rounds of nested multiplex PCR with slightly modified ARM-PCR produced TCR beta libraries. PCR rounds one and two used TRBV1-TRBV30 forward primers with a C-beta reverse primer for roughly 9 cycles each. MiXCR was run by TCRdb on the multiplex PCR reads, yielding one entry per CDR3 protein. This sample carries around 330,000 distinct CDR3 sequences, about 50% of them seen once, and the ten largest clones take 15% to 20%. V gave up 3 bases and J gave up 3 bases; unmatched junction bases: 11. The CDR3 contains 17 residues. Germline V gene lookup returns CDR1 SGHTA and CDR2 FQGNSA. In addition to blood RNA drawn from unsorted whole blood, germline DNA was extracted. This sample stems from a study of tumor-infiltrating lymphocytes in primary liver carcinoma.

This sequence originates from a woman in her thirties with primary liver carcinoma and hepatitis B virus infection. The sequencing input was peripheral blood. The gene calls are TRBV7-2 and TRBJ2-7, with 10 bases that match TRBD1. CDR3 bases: TGTGCCAGCAGCTTGGAATTACTGCGGGACAGGGGCTACGAGCAGTACTTC. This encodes CASSLELLRDRGYEQYF.